The source of this T cell receptor (beta chain) is a study of blood T cell repertoires in COVID-19. As handled by the study authors: Amplified reference gene primers provided the basis for estimating nucleated cell counts. This table comes from immunoSEQ multiplex PCR, and its TCRdb copy is limited to in-frame clones, with some not included. V, J and clone size are those of that table, while D and trimming were read from the DNA. Of about 250,000 clones in the sample, around 80% are singletons; the top ten hold around 26%. The CDR3 sequence is 13 residues long. Germline-derived CDR1 and CDR2 are SGHNT and YENEEA. Between the trimmed V and J ends, which lost 0 bases and 8 bases, there was a span of 7 bases.

Sequences were obtained from peripheral blood. The clonotype was recovered from a man aged 35 to 55 with acute or convalescent COVID-19. The V call is TRBV11-3, the J call TRBJ2-2; tentatively, D is TRBD2 (5 bases). In DNA, the CDR3 is TGTGCCAGCAGCTTAGAGAGGAGGGGGGAGCTGTTTTTT. Its protein is CASSLERRGELFF.